These 16 T cell receptor beta chains originate from one sample sequenced in a study of T cells in Graves' hyperthyroidism and ophthalmopathy (dated by TCRdb to the late 2010s). The method was multiplex PCR. TCRdb names Illumina HiSeq 2000 as the instrument used. TCR beta CDR3 regions were amplified from RNA transcripts. A first-round RT-PCR of the TCR CDR3 used the HTBI primer set with the Qiagen OneStep RT-PCR kit. Through fastp at Q25 and MiXCR, TCRdb rebuilt clones from the public reads, retaining in-frame beta chains. CDR3 protein sequences are deduplicated, and each keeps its most common genes and DNA. The sample table records 640,000 or so distinct CDR3 sequences; 13% to 15% of these occur just once. The ten largest clones take up approximately 6.4% of the sample. The material sequenced was blood. The origin of the receptors is a young woman with Graves' ophthalmopathy.

The chain combines TRBV6-1 with TRBJ1-2, with 7 bases identical to TRBD1. From germline, CDR1 is MNHNS and CDR2 SASEGT. V lost 5 bases and J lost 6; bases outside the gene matches: 6. This CDR3 region has 13 residues. The CDR3, as DNA: TGTGCCAGCAGTCGGAGGGGGCGCCATGGCTACACCTTC. Translation: CASSRRGRHGYTF.

This clonotype was picked up a small number of times. The V and J genes are TRBV19 and TRBJ1-5; 7 bases are shared with TRBD1. The CDR3 consists of 16 residues. The germline V gene has CDR1 LNHDA and CDR2 SQIVND (reference sequence). V lost 3 bases, J lost 7 bases, and 12 bases stayed unmatched. The CDR3 sequence: CASSIPPRGGGQPQHF. The CDR3 DNA reads TGTGCCAGTAGTATCCCCCCAAGAGGGGGCGGGCAGCCCCAGCATTTT.

The V call is TRBV7-3, the J call TRBJ1-2, with a possible D match to TRBD1 (6 bases). V dropped 5 bases and J dropped 2 bases, with 18 bases sitting between them. The CDR3 extends over 16 amino acids. The germline V gene encodes CDR1 SGHTA and CDR2 FQGTGA. The CDR3 DNA is TGTGCCAGCAGCCACGGTGGGGTCGGGGGCAACTATGGCTACACCTTC. This translates into CASSHGGVGGNYGYTF. The variable domain in full, completed from reference TRBV7-3 and TRBJ1-2, reads GAGVSQTPSNKVTEKGKYVELRCDPISGHTALYWYRQSLGQGPEFLIYFQGTGAADDSGLPNDRFFAVRPEGSVSTLKIQRTERGDSAVYLCASSHGGVGGNYGYTFGSGTRLTVV.

V and J are TRBV30 and TRBJ2-1, with D uncertain. Per germline, CDR1 GTSNPN and CDR2 SVGIG (reference sequence). V was trimmed by 0 bases and J by 8 bases, leaving 14 bases between them. The length of the CDR3 is 14 residues. CDR3 sequence reads: CAWSVLGVTHEQFF. Here the CDR3 DNA reads TGTGCCTGGAGTGTACTTGGGGTTACTCATGAGCAGTTCTTC.

This clonotype was seen repeatedly, ten times or more. This rearrangement joins TRBV5-4 to TRBJ2-5; tentative D call: TRBD2 (6 bases). In germline, CDR1 is SGHNT, CDR2 YYREEE (reference sequence). The CDR3 is made up of 17 amino acids. The germline V and J ends were trimmed by 5 bases and 2 bases, with 22 bases remaining between them. Here the CDR3 reads CASSATPTSSQQETQYF. The CDR3 DNA reads TGTGCCAGCAGTGCGACCCCGACTAGTTCCCAGCAAGAGACCCAGTACTTC.

The gene calls are TRBV4-1 and TRBJ2-1; D perhaps matches TRBD2 (6 bases). Trimming removed 1 base from V and 4 bases from J, with 14 bases in between. Looked up from germline, CDR1 is MGHRA and CDR2 is YSYEKL. This CDR3 is 16 amino acids long. The CDR3 spells CASSQVGGRYYNEQFF. The CDR3 DNA follows: TGCGCCAGCAGCCAAGTCGGGGGTCGATATTACAATGAGCAGTTCTTC.

This clonotype appeared many times. The gene calls are TRBV28 and TRBJ1-5, with TRBD1 matching over 8 bases. CDR3 length equals 17 residues. Germline CDR1 reads MDHEN; CDR2 reads SYDVKM. With V trimmed by 3 bases and J by 4 bases, 11 bases remained unmatched. The CDR3 loop reads CASSFDSRQGTNQPQHF. In nucleotides, the CDR3 is TGTGCCAGCAGTTTCGATTCCCGACAGGGGACAAATCAGCCCCAGCATTTT. Looking up the rest from reference TRBV28 and TRBJ1-5 gives the full variable domain: DVKVTQSSRYLVKRTGEKVFLECVQDMDHENMFWYRQDPGLGLRLIYFSYDVKMKEKGDIPEGYSVSREKKERFSLILESASTNQTSMYLCASSFDSRQGTNQPQHFGDGTRLSIL.

This clonotype was seen repeatedly, ten times or more. The chain uses TRBV28 and TRBJ2-1; TRBD2 matches 8 bases. Germline CDR1 MDHEN, CDR2 SYDVKM. After removal of 6 bases from V and 5 bases from J, the junction contained 9 bases not matched to a gene. The CDR3 totals 15 residues. The CDR3 coding sequence is TGTGCCAGCAGCCGGGGGGGCGGGTATCACAATGAGCAGTTCTTC. Its translation: CASSRGGGYHNEQFF.

Many counts were recorded for this clonotype. V and J are TRBV7-2 and TRBJ2-7; no clear D. V lost 5 bases and J lost 2, with 7 bases in between. Germline CDR1 is SGHTA and CDR2 is FQGNSA. The CDR3 covers 12 residues. CDR3 residues: CASSHDPYEQYF. CDR3 sequence (DNA): TGTGCCAGCAGCCACGACCCCTACGAGCAGTACTTC.

This clonotype was counted ten times or more. The chain employs TRBV7-3 and TRBJ2-2; 9 positions match TRBD2. CDR3 length: 14 amino acids. With 8 bases clipped from V and 4 bases from J, the junction kept 5 bases outside the gene matches. CDR1 SGHTA and CDR2 FQGTGA come from the germline V gene. This CDR3 reads CASRASGITGELFF. The CDR3 region has the DNA TGTGCCAGCCGGGCTAGCGGGATCACCGGGGAGCTGTTTTTT.

This clonotype was counted between two and nine times. At one end the junction does not follow the germline gene, possibly because of a read error. V usage is TRBV12-3 or TRBV12-4 and J usage is TRBJ1-2; TRBD1 aligns across 7 bases. CDR3 length: 18 residues. The CDR3: CAGSLPGPGTVTRYGYTF. DNA for the CDR3: TGTGCCGGCAGTTTACCAGGTCCGGGGACAGTGACCCGCTATGGCTACACCTTC.

This clonotype has ten or more counts. The chain uses TRBV20-1 and TRBJ2-3, with D unresolved. Trimming stripped 1 base from V and 4 bases from J, with 3 bases between. The CDR3 loop spans 11 amino acids. Germline V gives CDR1 DFQATT, CDR2 SNEGSKA (reference sequence). CDR3 DNA: TGCAGTGCTAGAGTGGCAGATACGCAGTATTTT. Its protein product is CSARVADTQYF.

In this sample, this clonotype turned up a few times. This chain joins TRBV19 and TRBJ1-2; 9 bases match TRBD1. The CDR3 spans 15 residues. Trimming removed 8 bases from V and 4 bases from J; junction bases left unmatched: 11. The V gene's germline CDR1 is LNHDA and CDR2 SQIVND (reference sequence). CDR3 in DNA: TGTGCCAGTTTTCAAACTGGGACAGGGCGCTATGGCTACACCTTC. Amino acids: CASFQTGTGRYGYTF.

Ten or more counts support this clonotype. The CDR3 protein is CASSPFESSNQPQHF. CDR3 nucleotides: TGTGCCAGCTCACCATTCGAAAGTAGCAATCAGCCCCAGCATTTT. J is TRBJ1-5 and V is TRBV18, with unresolved D. The V end lost 2 bases, the J end lost 0 bases, and 8 bases lay between the germline ends. Germline V CDR1 and CDR2: KGHSH, LQKENI. The CDR3 length is 15 residues.

CDR3 sequence: CATSDLTGREAFF. CDR3 bases: TGTGCCACCAGTGATTTAACCGGGAGGGAGGCTTTCTTT. V and J are TRBV24-1 and TRBJ1-1, with D uncertain. The CDR3 length is 13 residues. The V gene lost 1 base and the J gene lost 11 bases, with 13 bases spanning the gap. Germline V gene data show CDR1 as KGHDR and CDR2 as SFDVKD.

This clonotype was seen a few times. The gene calls are TRBV7-2 and TRBJ2-2; 9 positions match TRBD1. The ends lost 5 bases at V and 0 bases at J; junction bases unmatched: 10. Germline V gene data show CDR1 as SGHTA and CDR2 as FQGNSA. The CDR3 has 18 amino acids. The chain's CDR3 is CASSLALQGAANTGELFF. The DNA for the CDR3 is TGTGCCAGCAGCCTCGCCTTACAGGGGGCTGCGAACACCGGGGAGCTGTTTTTT.